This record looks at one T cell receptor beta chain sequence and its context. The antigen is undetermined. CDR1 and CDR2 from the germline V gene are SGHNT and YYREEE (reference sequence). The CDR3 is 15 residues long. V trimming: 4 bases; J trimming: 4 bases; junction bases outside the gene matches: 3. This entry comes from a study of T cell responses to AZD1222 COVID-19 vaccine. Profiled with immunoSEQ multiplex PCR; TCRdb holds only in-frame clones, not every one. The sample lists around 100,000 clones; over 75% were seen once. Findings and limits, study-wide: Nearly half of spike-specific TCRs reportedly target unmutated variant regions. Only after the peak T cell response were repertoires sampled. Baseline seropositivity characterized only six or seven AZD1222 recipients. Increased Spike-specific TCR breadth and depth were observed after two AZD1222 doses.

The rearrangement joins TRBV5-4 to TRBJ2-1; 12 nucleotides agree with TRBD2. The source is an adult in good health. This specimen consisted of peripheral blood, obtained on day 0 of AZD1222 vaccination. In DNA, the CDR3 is TGTGCCAGCAGCGTGACTAGCGGGAGTTACAATGAGCAGTTCTTC. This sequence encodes CASSVTSGSYNEQFF.